This T cell receptor (beta chain) was observed in a study of T cell repertoires in cytomegalovirus infection. Study in general: HLA-B-restricted CMV epitopes that are well studied, plus recently identified HLA-C-restricted ones, were used by the study. From public TCR beta signatures came an indication of both CMV infection and matching HLA type.

There are a few counts of this clonotype. Antigen: not known. Each CDR3 protein is one row after TCRdb ran MiXCR on the reads. Of about 340,000 distinct CDR3 sequences in the sample, almost 30% were seen once. Findings and caveats of the study: CMV-specific TCR beta clonotypes restricted by HLA-C were the ones dominating the ex vivo response. Of the TCR beta families, the public ones yielded a cumulative frequency that identified carriers of CMV plus the relevant HLA.

The clonotype originates from a human donor in good health (CMV status not recorded). Some clones in this sample may be carry-over from other donors' samples. The sequencing used cultured PBMCs, collected from culture after CMV antigen stimulation.

CDR3 residues: CASPRGIGGNTIYF. CDR3 bases: TGTGCCAGCCCCCGAGGAATAGGGGGGAACACCATATATTTT. This chain connects TRBV6-4 to TRBJ1-3, with D perhaps TRBD1 (6 bases). V was shortened by 8 bases and J by 7 bases, with 18 bases between the two germline ends. The CDR3 spans 14 residues. Germline V lookup: CDR1 MRHNA, CDR2 SNTAGT.